This T cell receptor beta chain was identified in a study of metastatic and nonmetastatic thyroid tumors. Looked up from germline, CDR1 is MNHGY and CDR2 is SVAAGI. V lost 6 bases to trimming and J lost 14 bases, with 17 bases between them. There are 12 residues in the CDR3. TCRdb re-analyzed the PCR reads using MiXCR. Of 15,000 to 20,000 clones listed, about a quarter are singletons. Patients were all untreated before their thyroid surgery. This TCR was sampled from a female donor with papillary thyroid cancer or a benign thyroid nodule (not recorded which). Some clones in this sample may be carry-over from other donors' samples. The sequenced sample consisted of tumor tissue. The chain joins TRBV6-9 to TRBJ2-1; D gene uncertain. Here the CDR3 DNA reads TGTGCCAGCAGCTACACCCTTGGCCGCAAGTTCTTC. This codes for CASSYTLGRKFF.